These 21 T cell receptor beta chains came from one sample sequenced in a study of monozygotic twins with inflammatory bowel disease. TCRdb reprocessed the 5' RACE reads, keeping one entry per CDR3 protein, no DNA. The listing records 330,000 or so distinct CDR3 sequences. Sequencing was carried out using blood. Every receptor here comes from a human donor with ulcerative colitis or Crohn's disease, or a healthy co-twin of an affected twin (not recorded which).

CDR3 residues: CATSRLGDTQYF. This chain uses TRBV15 with TRBJ2-3. From germline, CDR1 is LNHNV and CDR2 YYDKDF (reference sequence). The CDR3 extends over 12 amino acids.

This chain joins TRBV5-1 and TRBJ2-1; TCRdb's assignment of TRBD2 cannot be checked, as there is no DNA. This CDR3 is built from 18 residues. CDR1 is SGHRS and CDR2 is YFSETQ in the germline V gene. The CDR3 sequence: CASSLASGRAPLVNEQFF.

V usage is TRBV28 and J usage is TRBJ1-1; the D gene TCRdb calls, TRBD1, cannot be checked with no DNA. Germline V gene data show CDR1 as MDHEN and CDR2 as SYDVKM. This CDR3 has 11 residues. The chain's CDR3 is CASPRGSEAFF.

The chain is built from TRBV29-1 and TRBJ2-6. The germline CDR1 and CDR2 sequences are SQVTM and ANQGSEA. There are 14 residues in the CDR3. The chain's CDR3 is CSVETQNGANVLTF.

This chain connects TRBV20-1 to TRBJ2-1; TCRdb outputs TRBD2, but without DNA this stays unchecked. The CDR3 loop spans 15 amino acids. The V gene's germline CDR1 is DFQATT and CDR2 SNEGSKA (reference sequence). This CDR3 reads CSARVGAGGYNEQFF.

CDR3 region: CASSFMGPNTEAFF. The J gene is TRBJ1-1, the V gene TRBV5-1. This CDR3 contains 14 residues. CDR1 and CDR2 (germline): SGHRS, YFSETQ. Based on the CDR3 plus reference TRBV5-1 and TRBJ1-1, the full variable domain is KAGVTQTPRYLIKTRGQQVTLSCSPISGHRSVSWYQQTPGQGLQFLFEYFSETQRNKGNFPGRFSGRQFSNSRSEMNVSTLELGDSALYLCASSFMGPNTEAFFGQGTRLTVV.

V usage is TRBV5-1 and J usage is TRBJ2-5. The germline V gene has CDR1 SGHRS and CDR2 YFSETQ. The CDR3 totals 16 residues. The CDR3: CASSPTPGGDQETQYF.

This rearrangement joins TRBV28 to TRBJ1-4; lacking DNA, the TRBD1 call made by TCRdb goes unchecked. Germline V lookup: CDR1 MDHEN, CDR2 SYDVKM. This CDR3 comprises 13 residues. This CDR3 reads CASRSGGDEKLFF.

This chain joins TRBV7-9 and TRBJ2-6; TCRdb lists TRBD1, though no DNA is available to test this call. This CDR3 region has 17 residues. Germline values: CDR1 SEHNR, CDR2 FQNEAQ (reference sequence). The CDR3: CASSPDRASSGANVLTF. Full variable domain (remainder filled in from reference TRBV7-9 and TRBJ2-6): DTGVSQNPRHKITKRGQNVTFRCDPISEHNRLYWYRQTLGQGPEFLTYFQNEAQLEKSRLLSDRFSAERPKGSFSTLEIQRTEQGDSAMYLCASSPDRASSGANVLTFGAGSRLTVL.

This rearrangement joins TRBV15 to TRBJ2-7; TCRdb indicates TRBD1, and absent DNA this call remains unverified. The CDR3 contains 15 residues. Germline values: CDR1 LNHNV, CDR2 YYDKDF (reference sequence). CDR3 protein: CATSRFPGQNYEQYF. The entire variable domain, with the rest obtained from reference TRBV15 and TRBJ2-7, is as follows: DAMVIQNPRYQVTQFGKPVTLSCSQTLNHNVMYWYQQKSSQAPKLLFHYYDKDFNNEADTPDNFQSRRPNTSFCFLDIRSPGLGDTAMYLCATSRFPGQNYEQYFGPGTRLTVT.

J is TRBJ2-3 and V is TRBV5-1. This CDR3 has 15 residues. The germline CDR1 and CDR2 sequences are SGHRS and YFSETQ. The chain's CDR3 is CASSASTGRTDTQYF.

This sequence joins TRBV12-3 or TRBV12-4 and TRBJ1-1. This CDR3 is 12 amino acids long. The CDR3 loop is CASSVEGTEAFF.

The V call is TRBV5-1, the J call TRBJ1-1; TCRdb's assignment of TRBD1 cannot be checked, as there is no DNA. Per the germline V gene, CDR1 is SGHRS and CDR2 is YFSETQ. CDR3 size: 13 residues. CDR3 sequence: CASRDPLGTEAFF.

V is TRBV5-4 and J is TRBJ1-1. The CDR3 has 11 amino acids. Germline CDR1 is SGHNT and CDR2 is YYREEE (reference sequence). The CDR3 loop is CASSVGPVAFF.

The chain combines TRBV27 with TRBJ1-2. The CDR3 runs 13 residues. Germline lookup yields CDR1 MNHEY and CDR2 SMNVEV (reference sequence). The CDR3 reads CASSLYANYGYTF.

This chain connects TRBV10-3 to TRBJ2-7; TCRdb names TRBD1, which stays unverified in the absence of DNA. The CDR3 spans 16 residues. Germline V CDR1 and CDR2: ENHRY, SYGVKD. The CDR3 is CAISETDRVVSYEQYF.

The chain recombines TRBV1 with TRBJ2-1; the TCRdb D gene call, TRBD2, has no DNA to confirm it. TRBV1 is a documented pseudogene. This CDR3 comprises 18 residues. CDR3 loop: CTSRRTSGRAISYNEQFF.

This chain links TRBV10-3 with TRBJ1-4. The CDR3 covers 15 residues. Germline-derived CDR1 and CDR2 are ENHRY and SYGVKD. CDR3 residues: CAISDAGRGLKKLFF.

The gene calls are TRBV6-1 and TRBJ2-3; TCRdb's D call of TRBD1 is untestable without DNA. The germline V gene encodes CDR1 MNHNS and CDR2 SASEGT. The CDR3 loop spans 14 amino acids. CDR3 region: CATTTQGGADTQYF.

The chain uses TRBV2 and TRBJ2-2; TCRdb's D call of TRBD1 is untestable without DNA. Germline V CDR1 and CDR2: SNHLY, FYNNEI. The length of the CDR3 is 14 residues. The CDR3 spells CASKGRSSTGELFF.

This chain connects TRBV29-1 to TRBJ2-1; TCRdb's D call, TRBD2, is unchecked because there is no DNA. The CDR3 extends over 14 amino acids. Germline V CDR1 and CDR2: SQVTM, ANQGSEA. The CDR3 sequence: CSVALAGPLNEQFF.